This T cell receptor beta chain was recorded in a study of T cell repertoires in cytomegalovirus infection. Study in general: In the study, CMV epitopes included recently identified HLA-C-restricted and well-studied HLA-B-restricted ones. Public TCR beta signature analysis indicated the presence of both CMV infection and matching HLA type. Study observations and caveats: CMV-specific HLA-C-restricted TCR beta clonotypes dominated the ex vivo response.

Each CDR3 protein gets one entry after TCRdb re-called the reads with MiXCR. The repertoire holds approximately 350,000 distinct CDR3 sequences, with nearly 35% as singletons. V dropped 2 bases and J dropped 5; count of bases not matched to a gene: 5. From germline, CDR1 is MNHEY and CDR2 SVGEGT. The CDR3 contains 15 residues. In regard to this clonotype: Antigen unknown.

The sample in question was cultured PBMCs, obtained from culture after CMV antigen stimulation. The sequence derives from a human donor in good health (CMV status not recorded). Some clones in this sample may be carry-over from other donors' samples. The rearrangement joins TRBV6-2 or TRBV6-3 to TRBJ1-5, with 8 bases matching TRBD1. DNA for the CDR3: TGTGCCAGCAGTTACCCGGGACAGGCATATCAGCCCCAGCATTTT. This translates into CASSYPGQAYQPQHF.